Following are 28 T cell receptor beta chains from one sample sequenced in a study of cytomegalovirus exposure and HLA in healthy donors. Primers for the PCR totalled 60 Vbeta and 13 Jbeta. Data came from immunoSEQ multiplex PCR; TCRdb stores just in-frame clones and leaves some out. This sample has under 200,000 clones, with 65% to 80% found just once. The sample was PBMCs. The receptors come from a middle-aged man in good health and CMV-seronegative.

CDR3 amino acids: CSVTERGGSKVTQYF. DNA for the CDR3: TGCAGCGTTACAGAGCGGGGGGGTTCCAAAGTGACCCAGTACTTC. The rearrangement joins TRBV29-1 to TRBJ2-5; TRBD2 aligns across 10 bases. There are 15 residues in the CDR3. Germline CDR1 and CDR2: SQVTM and ANQGSEA. With V trimmed by 5 bases and J by 7 bases, 13 bases remained unmatched.

A single count supports this clone. The chain uses TRBV18 and TRBJ2-7; D is possibly TRBD2 (7 bases). V lost 2 bases to trimming and J lost 1 base, with 15 bases between them. Looked up from germline, CDR1 is KGHSH and CDR2 is LQKENI. The CDR3 is made up of 16 amino acids. The CDR3 DNA follows: TGTGCCAGCTCACCATCGGGGGGCTTAAGATCCTACGAGCAGTACTTC. This codes for CASSPSGGLRSYEQYF.

The rearrangement uses TRBV9 and TRBJ2-7; 7 nucleotides align to TRBD1. The CDR3 sequence is 14 residues long. Germline V lookup: CDR1 SGDLS, CDR2 YYNGEE. V shed 4 bases and J 3 bases; nucleotides not matched to a gene: 7. The CDR3 nucleotides read TGTGCCAGCAGCACGACCAGGGACAGCTACGAGCAGTACTTC. Translated, it gives CASSTTRDSYEQYF.

V gene TRBV6-1 combines with J gene TRBJ2-1; D not certain. The V end lost 4 bases, the J end lost 6 bases, and 7 bases lay between the germline ends. Germline assignment: CDR1 MNHNS and CDR2 SASEGT. This CDR3 contains 12 residues. The CDR3 bases are TGTGCCAGCAGTGTCACTTTCAATGAGCAGTTCTTC. Translating gives CASSVTFNEQFF.

The chain recombines TRBV5-4 with TRBJ1-2; D gene uncertain. V was pared by 1 base and J by 13 bases, with 11 bases between. CDR1 and CDR2 from the germline V gene are SGHNT and YYREEE (reference sequence). The CDR3 has 11 amino acids. CDR3 sequence (DNA): TGTGCCAGCAGCTTGTATCCCGTCGTCACCTTC. Translation: CASSLYPVVTF.

This chain joins TRBV2 and TRBJ2-4; TRBD2 might be the D (5 bases). V lost 8 bases and J 8 bases, leaving 13 bases between the germline ends. The CDR3 length is 12 residues. Looked up from germline, CDR1 is SNHLY and CDR2 is FYNNEI. The CDR3 nucleotides read TGTGCCAGCGGACGTCACGGGGACATTCAGTACTTC. It yields the protein CASGRHGDIQYF. Based on the CDR3 plus reference TRBV2 and TRBJ2-4, the full variable domain is EPEVTQTPSHQVTQMGQEVILRCVPISNHLYFYWYRQILGQKVEFLVSFYNNEISEKSEIFDDQFSVERPDGSNFTLKIRSTKLEDSAMYFCASGRHGDIQYFGAGTRLSVL.

The rearrangement uses TRBV9 and TRBJ2-3; 12 nucleotides align to TRBD2. The V gene's germline CDR1 is SGDLS and CDR2 YYNGEE. The ends lost 0 bases at V and 3 bases at J; junction bases unmatched: 8. This CDR3 spans 18 amino acids. This chain's CDR3 is CASSVARLAGGRTDTQYF. The CDR3 DNA sequence: TGTGCCAGCAGCGTAGCTCGCCTAGCGGGAGGGCGAACAGATACGCAGTATTTT.

The chain recombines TRBV14 with TRBJ2-3, with D maybe TRBD2 (5 bases). The V gene's germline CDR1 is SGHDN and CDR2 FVKESK. Trimming left V 0 bases short and J 4 bases short, with 14 bases between. The CDR3 has 16 residues. CDR3 bases: TGTGCCAGCAGCCAAGACGCGAGAGGGCCAGCAGATACGCAGTATTTT. Its translation is CASSQDARGPADTQYF.

Worth noting for this clone: Mismatch with germline at one junction end may stem from a read error. The J gene is TRBJ2-1, the V gene TRBV6-5; 8 bases are shared with TRBD2. The CDR3 extends over 14 amino acids. Germline assignment: CDR1 MNHEY and CDR2 SVGAGI. The CDR3, as DNA: TGTGCCAGCAGTTATGATACTAGCGGAAATGGGCAGTTCTTC. The encoded protein is CASSYDTSGNGQFF.

Worth noting for this clone: At one end the junction does not follow the germline gene, possibly because of a read error. The rearrangement links TRBV7-9 to TRBJ2-7; 9 bases map to TRBD2. The length of the CDR3 is 16 residues. Germline V CDR1 and CDR2: SEHNR, FQNEAQ (reference sequence). CDR3 residues: CSSSYGKAGGTYEQYF. In nucleotides, the CDR3 is TGTTCCAGCAGCTATGGAAAAGCGGGAGGTACATACGAGCAGTACTTC.

The genes are TRBV29-1 and TRBJ2-1, with 7 bases identical to TRBD2. The CDR3 has 12 residues. The germline gives CDR1 SQVTM, CDR2 ANQGSEA. The V gene end was trimmed by 5 bases and the J gene end by 8 bases; junction bases not matched to a gene: 6. CDR3 sequence (DNA): TGCAGCGTTCCGGGAGGCGGGGATGAGCAGTTCTTC. This codes for CSVPGGGDEQFF.

The V gene is TRBV19, the J gene TRBJ2-3; D gene unclear. The length of the CDR3 is 16 residues. CDR1 and CDR2 (germline): LNHDA, SQIVND (reference sequence). Trimming took 3 bases from V and 1 from J, leaving 14 bases between them. CDR3 region: CASSIGGLFGTDTQYF. The CDR3 DNA reads TGTGCCAGTAGTATCGGTGGTTTGTTCGGCACAGATACGCAGTATTTT.

The chain combines TRBV9 with TRBJ1-1; TRBD1 aligns across 9 bases. The ends lost 2 bases at V and 6 bases at J; junction bases unmatched: 8. This CDR3 region has 15 residues. Germline V gene lookup returns CDR1 SGDLS and CDR2 YYNGEE. CDR3 protein: CASSVRDREISEAFF. The CDR3 nucleotides read TGTGCCAGCAGCGTCCGGGACAGGGAGATCTCTGAAGCTTTCTTT.

The chain employs TRBV28 and TRBJ2-7, with TRBD2 matching over 9 bases. The CDR3 contains 17 residues. Germline lookup yields CDR1 MDHEN and CDR2 SYDVKM. With 5 bases clipped from V and 0 bases from J, the junction kept 11 bases outside the gene matches. As DNA, the CDR3 is TGTGCCAGCAGTCCCCCTCTACCGGGACTAGCCTCCTACGAGCAGTACTTC. Protein sequence: CASSPPLPGLASYEQYF.

The CDR3 is CSVRRGQGYEQYF. The CDR3 nucleotides are TGCAGCGTGAGAAGGGGACAGGGGTACGAGCAGTACTTC. The chain recombines TRBV29-1 with TRBJ2-7; 10 positions match TRBD1. The CDR3 loop spans 13 amino acids. The germline V gene encodes CDR1 SQVTM and CDR2 ANQGSEA. The V gene end was trimmed by 6 bases and the J gene end by 4 bases; junction bases not matched to a gene: 6.

In this sample, this clone turned up a few times. V gene TRBV30 combines with J gene TRBJ2-6; tentative D call: TRBD1 (5 bases). V lost 6 bases to trimming and J lost 0 bases, with 12 bases between them. The V gene's germline CDR1 is GTSNPN and CDR2 SVGIG (reference sequence). The CDR3 has 15 residues. CDR3 in amino acids: CACSRTPSGANVLTF. The CDR3 DNA reads TGTGCCTGCTCAAGGACACCCTCTGGGGCCAACGTCCTGACTTTC.

This clone was detected only a few times. Written as DNA, the CDR3 is TGTGCCAGCAGCTTAGAGACTAGCGGGCAGCCTGACGGGGAGCTGTTTTTT. Translation gives CASSLETSGQPDGELFF. This chain joins TRBV11-2 and TRBJ2-2, with 10 positions matching TRBD2. Germline loops: CDR1 SGHAT, CDR2 FQNNGV. The junction had 8 bases not matched to a gene; V was cut back by 0 bases and J by 7 bases. The CDR3 contains 17 residues.

In this sample, this clone turned up a few times. The gene calls are TRBV6-1 and TRBJ1-2, with TRBD1 identical over 10 bases. CDR3 length equals 17 residues. CDR1 MNHNS and CDR2 SASEGT come from the germline V gene. V lost 2 bases, J lost 5 bases, and 11 bases stayed unmatched. CDR3 sequence: CASSESGTGAAIYGYTF. Written as DNA, the CDR3 is TGTGCCAGCAGTGAATCCGGGACAGGGGCCGCGATTTATGGCTACACCTTC.

The chain uses TRBV7-9 and TRBJ2-4, with D perhaps matching TRBD2 (6 bases). V gave up 3 bases and J gave up 6 bases, with 15 bases separating them. Germline CDR1 reads SEHNR; CDR2 reads FQNEAQ (reference sequence). This CDR3 spans 15 amino acids. In nucleotides, the CDR3 is TGTGCCAGCAGCTTGGGGACTCTACGGGGAAACATTCAGTACTTC. Translated: CASSLGTLRGNIQYF. Full variable domain (outside the CDR3, taken from reference TRBV7-9 and TRBJ2-4): DTGVSQNPRHKITKRGQNVTFRCDPISEHNRLYWYRQTLGQGPEFLTYFQNEAQLEKSRLLSDRFSAERPKGSFSTLEIQRTEQGDSAMYLCASSLGTLRGNIQYFGAGTRLSVL.

The chain is built from TRBV14 and TRBJ1-2; D is uncertain. Germline lookup yields CDR1 SGHDN and CDR2 FVKESK. V lost 1 base and J 4 bases, leaving 19 bases between the germline ends. This CDR3 has 17 amino acids. DNA of the CDR3: TGTGCCAGCAGCCAAGTAATGGGCGCGGGCGACGCCTATGGCTACACCTTC. It translates to CASSQVMGAGDAYGYTF.

This clone has just a few counts. V usage is TRBV7-2 and J usage is TRBJ2-5; TRBD1 aligns across 9 bases. The J call may not be correct, given that the DNA end is closer to TRBJ2-7. The CDR3 is made up of 15 amino acids. Germline V gene sequence: CDR1 SGHTA, CDR2 FQGNSA. The CDR3 nucleotides read TGTGCCAGCAGCAGCGGGACAGGGAGCTCCTACGAGCAGTACTTC. Amino acids: CASSSGTGSSYEQYF.

The chain links TRBV5-6 to TRBJ1-2, with D uncertain. Trimming removed 0 bases from V and 1 base from J, with 13 bases in between. The CDR3 covers 16 residues. CDR1 SGHDT and CDR2 YYEEEE come from the germline V gene. This CDR3 is CASSLDAGGINYGYTF. As DNA, the CDR3 is TGTGCCAGCAGCTTGGACGCTGGAGGGATTAACTATGGCTACACCTTC.

The rearrangement joins TRBV19 to TRBJ2-5; TRBD1 is a possible D gene (5 bases). CDR1 is LNHDA, CDR2 SQIVND, per germline (reference sequence). CDR3 length: 12 residues. V lost 9 bases and J 7 bases, leaving 15 bases between the germline ends. In DNA form, the CDR3 reads TGTGCCAGCTCGGACGGGCAGGGGACCCAGTACTTC. Protein product: CASSDGQGTQYF.

Here the CDR3 reads CASSPASEDEQFF. CDR3 coding DNA: TGTGCCAGCAGCCCGGCAAGTGAGGATGAGCAGTTCTTC. The rearrangement joins TRBV7-6 to TRBJ2-1; D not resolved. This CDR3 region has 13 residues. Per germline, CDR1 SGHVS and CDR2 FNYEAQ. V was cut by 5 bases and J by 8 bases, with 13 bases left in between.

V usage is TRBV7-9 and J usage is TRBJ2-5; 7 bases map to TRBD2. The ends lost 4 bases at V and 5 bases at J; junction bases unmatched: 13. The CDR3 runs to 16 residues. Germline V lookup: CDR1 SEHNR, CDR2 FQNEAQ (reference sequence). In nucleotides, the CDR3 is TGTGCCAGCAGCTCCCGAGGCGGGAGAGGGGAGGAGACCCAGTACTTC. It translates to CASSSRGGRGEETQYF.

This clone was seen just once. V gene TRBV28 combines with J gene TRBJ2-5; D may be TRBD1 (6 bases). V lost 6 bases to trimming and J lost 5 bases, with 13 bases between them. The germline V gene encodes CDR1 MDHEN and CDR2 SYDVKM. The CDR3 spans 13 residues. The CDR3 region has the DNA TGTGCCAGCAGATCCAGGGGTTTCGAGACCCAGTACTTC. It translates to CASRSRGFETQYF.

In DNA, the CDR3 is TGCGCCAGCAGCTTGGATTTTGGCCGCGGGGAGCTGTTTTTT. The encoded protein is CASSLDFGRGELFF. The rearrangement uses TRBV5-1 and TRBJ2-2; no reliable D call. CDR1 is SGHRS and CDR2 is YFSETQ in the germline V gene. The ends were cut back, 0 bases at V and 7 bases at J, with 10 bases in the middle. This CDR3 spans 14 amino acids.

The chain joins TRBV6-1 to TRBJ2-1; 8 bases match TRBD2. Germline CDR1 MNHNS, CDR2 SASEGT. Losses at the gene ends were 5 bases for V and 10 bases for J; bases not matched to a gene: 13. The CDR3 covers 15 residues. The CDR3 reads CASSPLDSGVREQFF. As DNA, the CDR3 is TGTGCCAGCAGTCCCCTTGATAGCGGGGTACGGGAGCAGTTCTTC.